These 18 T cell receptor beta chains were all obtained from the same sample, sequenced in a study of metastatic and nonmetastatic thyroid tumors. All patients were treatment-naive before thyroid surgery. TCRdb re-analyzed the PCR reads through MiXCR. The table includes some 10,000 clones, 9% to 15% detected once. Material: blood. The source is a female donor with papillary thyroid cancer or a benign thyroid nodule (not recorded which). Some clones in this sample may be carry-over from other donors' samples.

J is TRBJ1-1 and V is TRBV4-1; weak D call: TRBD1 (6 bases). The germline V gene has CDR1 MGHRA and CDR2 YSYEKL. With 0 bases removed from V and 5 bases from J, the gap between germline ends came to 10 bases. The length of the CDR3 is 14 residues. Written as DNA, the CDR3 is TGCGCCAGCAGCCAAGATAAAGGGGGGACTGAAGCTTTCTTT. Its protein product is CASSQDKGGTEAFF.

This clone was observed many times. The chain uses TRBV11-2 and TRBJ2-1, with a weak D call TRBD1 (5 bases). The CDR3 is made up of 13 amino acids. Germline CDR1 SGHAT, CDR2 FQNNGV. Trimming pared 4 bases from V and 6 bases from J, leaving 10 bases between. The CDR3 DNA reads TGTGCCAGCAGCTCGGACATGGTCAATGAGCAGTTCTTC. It codes for CASSSDMVNEQFF.

This clone was counted only a few times. The J gene is TRBJ1-1, the V gene TRBV2, with 10 bases matching TRBD1. The CDR3 length is 16 residues. Germline CDR1 reads SNHLY; CDR2 reads FYNNEI. The V segment lost 8 bases and the J segment 3 bases; nucleotides outside the gene matches: 12. The CDR3 spells CASGWTGGIRDTEAFF. The CDR3 DNA follows: TGTGCCAGCGGTTGGACAGGGGGTATCAGGGACACTGAAGCTTTCTTT.

This clone has ten or more counts. The genes are TRBV7-6 and TRBJ1-1; D unresolved. CDR3 length: 14 residues. V was shortened by 6 bases and J by 0 bases, with 11 bases between the two germline ends. Germline CDR1 reads SGHVS; CDR2 reads FNYEAQ. CDR3 in amino acids: CASSRGRMNTEAFF. As DNA, the CDR3 is TGTGCCAGCAGTAGAGGACGGATGAACACTGAAGCTTTCTTT. Supplemented by reference TRBV7-6 and TRBJ1-1, the full variable domain reads GAGVSQSPRYKVTKRGQDVALRCDPISGHVSLYWYRQALGQGPEFLTYFNYEAQQDKSGLPNDRFSAERPEGSISTLTIQRTEQRDSAMYRCASSRGRMNTEAFFGQGTRLTVV.

There are many counts of this clone. V usage is TRBV20-1 and J usage is TRBJ1-2; 8 bases agree with TRBD1. Germline CDR1 is DFQATT and CDR2 is SNEGSKA (reference sequence). This CDR3 region has 14 residues. The CDR3 sequence is CGNSHLDRAGGYTF. The CDR3 coding sequence is TGCGGAAATTCGCATTTGGACAGGGCGGGTGGCTACACCTTC.

The chain has TRBV4-1 and TRBJ2-1; 10 bases map to TRBD2. Losses at the gene ends were 4 bases for V and 5 bases for J; bases not matched to a gene: 8. This CDR3 comprises 16 residues. Germline V CDR1 and CDR2: MGHRA, YSYEKL. The CDR3: CASSLLRTSGDNEQFF. In DNA, the CDR3 is TGCGCCAGCAGCCTCTTACGGACTAGCGGAGACAATGAGCAGTTCTTC.

The genes are TRBV10-2 and TRBJ1-1; possibly TRBD1 for D (5 bases). This CDR3 comprises 12 residues. Between the trimmed V and J ends, which lost 8 bases and 4 bases, there was a span of 11 bases. CDR1 and CDR2 from the germline V gene are WSHSY and SAAADI. The CDR3 protein is CASWGRATEAFF. Here the CDR3 DNA reads TGCGCCAGCTGGGGCCGGGCCACTGAAGCTTTCTTT.

Many counts were recorded for this clone. The genes are TRBV11-1 and TRBJ1-1, with 9 bases that match TRBD1. Germline CDR1 reads SGHAT; CDR2 reads FQDESV (reference sequence). Losses at the gene ends were 5 bases for V and 5 bases for J; bases not matched to a gene: 12. The CDR3 has 16 amino acids. The CDR3 here is CASSLRDRVVRTEAFF. CDR3 DNA: TGTGCCAGCAGCCTAAGGGACAGGGTAGTAAGGACTGAAGCTTTCTTT.

This clone has a count of ten or more. The CDR3 protein is CSVDRTSGRGNEQFF. DNA for the CDR3: TGCAGCGTTGATAGGACTAGCGGGAGGGGCAATGAGCAGTTCTTC. The chain carries TRBV29-1 and TRBJ2-1; the match to TRBD2 covers 15 bases. The CDR3 is made up of 15 amino acids. V lost 3 bases to trimming and J lost 6 bases; unmatched junction nucleotides: 3. From germline, CDR1 is SQVTM and CDR2 ANQGSEA.

There are many counts of this clone. The rearrangement links TRBV9 to TRBJ2-3, with 9 positions matching TRBD2. Trimming took 3 bases from V and 3 from J; bases not matched to a gene: 5. This CDR3 region has 15 residues. CDR1 and CDR2 (germline): SGDLS, YYNGEE. CDR3 bases: TGTGCCAGCAGCGCTAGCGGGGCAATAACAGATACGCAGTATTTT. Translated, it gives CASSASGAITDTQYF.

As regards this clone: No conserved phenylalanine or tryptophan is present at the end of the CDR3, so a read error is the likely explanation. The chain is built from TRBV7-9 and TRBJ2-1; D is uncertain. V gave up 2 bases and J gave up 7 bases, with 9 bases separating them. The germline V gene encodes CDR1 SEHNR and CDR2 FQNEAQ (reference sequence). CDR3 length: 13 amino acids. The CDR3 DNA reads TGTGCCAGCAGCTTAATGTGGGCTAATGAGCAGTTCCTC. Amino acids: CASSLMWANEQFL.

By share, this clone counts as medium-sized. The same CDR3 is also encoded by other DNA sequences in this sample. The rearrangement joins TRBV4-1 to TRBJ1-1; D gene ambiguous. This CDR3 contains 14 residues. CDR1 and CDR2 from the germline V gene are MGHRA and YSYEKL. V was cut by 0 bases and J by 1 base, with 6 bases left in between. CDR3 DNA: TGCGCCAGCAGCCAAGATGCGGGGAACACTGAAGCTTTCTTT. As protein: CASSQDAGNTEAFF.

This chain connects TRBV12-3 or TRBV12-4 to TRBJ2-7; 10 bases agree with TRBD1. Trimming took 7 bases from V and 4 from J; bases not matched to a gene: 7. This CDR3 contains 14 residues. The CDR3 bases are TGTGCCAGCACCCCGGGACAGGGGTATTACGAGCAGTACTTC. It yields the protein CASTPGQGYYEQYF.

This clone has at least ten counts. This may be a read error, as it is one base from a much larger clone. The rearrangement joins TRBV7-8 to TRBJ2-1; D perhaps matches TRBD1 (6 bases). V lost 4 bases, J lost 9 bases, and 10 bases lay in between. The V gene's germline CDR1 is SGHVS and CDR2 FQNEAQ. The CDR3 has 12 residues. CDR3 sequence: CASSSDSREQFF. As DNA, the CDR3 is TGTGCCAGCAGCTCGGACAGCCGTGAGCAGTTCTTC.

This clone is judged medium-sized. J is TRBJ2-6 and V is TRBV4-2; D is ambiguous. The CDR3 runs 20 residues. Per germline, CDR1 LGHNA and CDR2 YNFKEQ. V dropped 2 bases and J dropped 0 bases, with 20 bases sitting between them. DNA of the CDR3: TGTGCCAGCAGCCAATTTAAGTCCGGACGGATGACCTCTGGGGCCAACGTCCTGACTTTC. Amino acid sequence: CASSQFKSGRMTSGANVLTF.

This clone is categorized as medium-sized (0.01 to 0.1%). The chain uses TRBV2 and TRBJ1-2; a weak D match, TRBD1 (5 bases). The CDR3 is 13 amino acids. V lost 6 bases to trimming and J lost 8 bases, with 16 bases between them. Germline CDR1 reads SNHLY; CDR2 reads FYNNEI. The CDR3 here is CASSPEGNRGYTF. CDR3 bases: TGTGCCAGCAGCCCGGAGGGGAATCGGGGCTACACCTTC.

By share of the sample, this clone is medium-sized (0.01 to 0.1%). The rearrangement joins TRBV6-1 to TRBJ1-1, with 10 positions matching TRBD1. The V gene end was trimmed by 5 bases and the J gene end by 4 bases; junction bases not matched to a gene: 7. The CDR3 extends over 15 amino acids. In germline, CDR1 is MNHNS, CDR2 SASEGT. The CDR3 protein is CASSSLTGGFTEAFF. CDR3 nucleotide sequence: TGTGCCAGCAGTTCCCTGACAGGGGGCTTCACTGAAGCTTTCTTT.

CDR3 nucleotide sequence: TGCGCCAGCAGCCCGGACCCGAACACCGGGGAGCTGTTTTTT. As protein: CASSPDPNTGELFF. The chain couples TRBV5-1 to TRBJ2-2; D is unclear. V lost 4 bases, J lost 0 bases, and 7 bases lay in between. Germline lookup yields CDR1 SGHRS and CDR2 YFSETQ. CDR3 length: 14 amino acids.